This T cell receptor beta chain comes out of a study of breast tumors, draining lymph nodes, adjacent tissues. Broader study findings: The lymph node origin of tumor T cells was framed as consistent with a hypothesis, not demonstrated. Compared with basal-like, luminal-like tumors shared significantly more repertoire with nontumor tissue. Most tumor T cells seemingly derive from lymph node, then expand in tumor. Compared with lymph nodes, tumors were less diverse; compared with nontumor tissue, more.

TCRdb called the multiplex PCR reads again in MiXCR, with one record for every CDR3 protein. The sample yields around 230,000 distinct CDR3 sequences, about a third seen once. This clonotype was counted many times. The antigen remains unidentified. Samples came from axillary lymph nodes draining the breast cancer. Sequencing was done on a sample of axillary lymph node tissue. This TCR was recovered from a female donor with breast cancer. Some clones in this sample may be carry-over from other donors' samples.

The CDR3 region is CASSLRLAGISTYNEQFF. In nucleotides, the CDR3 is TGTGCCAGCAGCCTGCGACTAGCGGGCATAAGCACCTACAATGAGCAGTTCTTC. The chain joins TRBV5-6 to TRBJ2-1; 10 bases match TRBD2. There are 18 residues in the CDR3. Looked up from germline, CDR1 is SGHDT and CDR2 is YYEEEE. J gave up 2 bases and V 4 bases, and 12 bases lay outside the gene matches.